These T cell receptor beta chains were read from a single sample in a study of blood T cells in healthy people across ages. MiXCR, run by TCRdb on the 5' RACE reads, gives a single entry per CDR3 protein. This sample has approximately 1.5 million distinct CDR3 sequences, with about 42% found just once. The sequenced sample consisted of blood. These receptors originate from a woman aged 18-30 years in good health. The CDR3 runs from the conserved cysteine through the conserved F or W. The D gene is left open where the match is weak. A row's size may be missing; if present it is once, few, many or a size class.

j_call | v_call | d_call | clone_size | cdr3_aa | cdr3_nt
TRBJ1-4 | TRBV20-1 | NA | NA | CSAEGDGGEKLFF | TGCAGTGCCGAGGGGGATGGAGGGGAAAAACTGTTTTTT
TRBJ2-5 | TRBV5-5 | TRBD2 | NA | CASSLIRGGRVLETQYF | TGTGCCAGCAGCCTGATCCGGGGCGGGAGGGTCTTAGAGACCCAGTACTTC
TRBJ2-3 | TRBV29-1 | TRBD2 | once | CSVERGGRSTTFTDTQYF | TGCAGCGTTGAACGGGGGGGCAGGTCCACAACTTTCACAGATACGCAGTATTTT
TRBJ2-7 | TRBV20-1 | TRBD2 | many | CSARLAGSYEQYF | TGCAGTGCTAGACTAGCGGGCTCCTACGAGCAGTACTTC
TRBJ1-2 | TRBV5-1 | TRBD1 | NA | CASRGTGIFDGYTF | TGCGCCAGCCGGGGGACAGGAATTTTTGATGGCTACACCTTC
TRBJ2-1 | TRBV25-1 | TRBD2 | NA | CASSAGTSASNEQFF | TGTGCCAGCAGCGCCGGGACTAGCGCATCCAATGAGCAGTTCTTC
TRBJ2-7 | TRBV5-1 | NA | few | CASSSVTGKTYEQYF | TGCGCCAGCAGCTCGGTGACGGGCAAAACCTACGAGCAGTACTTC
TRBJ2-3 | TRBV12-3/TRBV12-4 | NA | few | CASSAPTSTDTQYF | TGTGCCAGCAGTGCCCCGACTAGCACAGATACGCAGTATTTT
TRBJ2-7 | TRBV4-3 | NA | NA | CASSQDRWQGYEQYF | TGCGCCAGCAGCCAAGATCGCTGGCAGGGCTACGAGCAGTACTTC
TRBJ1-2 | TRBV20-1 | NA | NA | CSASLGVGYGYTF | TGCAGTGCTAGTTTGGGTGTTGGCTATGGCTACACCTTC
TRBJ2-1 | TRBV15 | NA | NA | CATSSLEDEQFF | TGTGCCACCAGCAGTTTGGAGGATGAGCAGTTCTTC
TRBJ2-1 | TRBV5-1 | NA | NA | CASSLPGRGGGYNEQFF | TGCGCCAGCAGCCTTCCGGGTCGAGGGGGGGGATACAATGAGCAGTTCTTC
TRBJ2-3 | TRBV4-1 | NA | NA | CASSQESRAVSTDTQYF | TGCGCCAGCAGCCAGGAAAGCAGGGCTGTAAGCACAGATACGCAGTATTTT
TRBJ2-7 | TRBV28 | NA | NA | CASSTDWSLYEQYF | TGTGCCAGCAGTACGGACTGGTCTCTCTACGAGCAGTACTTC
TRBJ2-7 | TRBV7-9 | NA | NA | CASSKIGGGYYEQYF | TGTGCCAGCAGCAAGATCGGGGGAGGTTATTACGAGCAGTACTTC
TRBJ2-7 | TRBV7-2 | TRBD2 | NA | CASSLVASLAGGINEQYF | TGTGCCAGCAGCTTAGTGGCCTCACTAGCGGGGGGTATCAATGAGCAGTACTTC
TRBJ2-2 | TRBV27 | NA | NA | CASSTLASGELFF | TGTGCCAGCAGTACCTTAGCTTCCGGGGAGCTGTTTTTT
TRBJ2-7 | TRBV28 | NA | NA | CASSPAGLGLYEQYF | TGTGCCAGCAGTCCCGCGGGATTAGGCCTCTACGAGCAGTACTTC
TRBJ2-7 | TRBV6-5 | TRBD2 | few | CASSYALRTSGGYEQYF | TGTGCCAGCAGTTACGCTCTCAGGACTAGCGGGGGTTACGAGCAGTACTTC
TRBJ1-4 | TRBV18 | NA | NA | CASSPQPQGIVGANEKLFF | TGTGCCAGCTCGCCACAGCCTCAGGGGATCGTCGGCGCTAATGAAAAACTGTTTTTT